Listed below are T cell receptor beta chains from one sample, sequenced in a study of T cell repertoires in cytomegalovirus infection. MiXCR, run by TCRdb on the reads, gives a single entry per CDR3 protein. The table lists fewer than 550,000 distinct CDR3 sequences, about 10% of them singletons. The material sequenced was PBMCs. The source is a human donor in good health (CMV status not recorded). Some clones in this sample may be carry-over from other donors' samples. Each CDR3 is given with its conserved first and last residue. Fields, in order: V gene, D gene, clone size, CDR3 length, J gene, CDR3 DNA, CDR3 protein. D genes are given only for firm matches. Only some rows state a clone size, as once, few, many or a class for expanded clones.

TRBV7-3	TRBD2	.	15	TRBJ2-1	TGTGCCAGCAGCTTAACGGGACTAAGCTACAATGAGCAGTTCTTC	CASSLTGLSYNEQFF
TRBV12-3/TRBV12-4	.	.	16	TRBJ1-1	TGTGCCAGCAGTTTATCCTGGACAGAGGGTAACACTGAAGCTTTCTTT	CASSLSWTEGNTEAFF
TRBV5-5	.	many	14	TRBJ2-7	TGTGCCAGCAGCTTCGGCAGGGCCTCCTACGAGCAGTACTTC	CASSFGRASYEQYF
TRBV20-1	.	few	11	TRBJ2-5	TGCAGTGCAGCAGAACAAGAGACCCAGTACTTC	CSAAEQETQYF
TRBV19	TRBD2	many	15	TRBJ2-1	TGTGCCAGTAGTATGAGCGGGATGGAAAAAAATGAGCAGTTCTTC	CASSMSGMEKNEQFF
TRBV2	.	many	12	TRBJ1-2	TGTGCCAGCCTTCCATCTTCGTATGGCTACACCTTC	CASLPSSYGYTF
TRBV5-1	.	many	11	TRBJ2-1	TGCGCCAGCGCTTTCGGGAATGAGCAGTTCTTC	CASAFGNEQFF
TRBV2	TRBD2	few	14	TRBJ2-5	TGTGCCAGCAGTCCCCGGACTAGCACGGGGACCCAGTACTTC	CASSPRTSTGTQYF
TRBV7-3	.	many	15	TRBJ2-5	TGTGCCAGCAGCCTGGCCTCCAGCGGACAAGAGACCCAGTACTTC	CASSLASSGQETQYF
TRBV6-6	TRBD2	few	15	TRBJ2-7	TGTGCCAGCAGCCTGAAGCGGGAGGCTTCCTACGAGCAGTACTTC	CASSLKREASYEQYF
TRBV11-2	TRBD2	many	17	TRBJ2-5	TGTGCCAGCAGCTTAGTAGATAGCGGGAGGTTCCAAGAGACCCAGTACTTC	CASSLVDSGRFQETQYF
TRBV7-2	TRBD1	many	15	TRBJ2-7	TGTGCCAGCAGCCTCCTCGGGACAGGGGCCTACGAGCAGTACTTC	CASSLLGTGAYEQYF
TRBV28	.	few	13	TRBJ2-1	TGTGCCAGTCGATTCGGACTTAACAATGAGCAGTTCTTC	CASRFGLNNEQFF
TRBV7-2	.	many	14	TRBJ2-7	TGTGCCAGCAGCTTAAGTTCCAGGGGGGGCGAGCAGTACTTC	CASSLSSRGGEQYF
TRBV20-1	TRBD2	many	13	TRBJ2-7	TGCAGTGCGCAGGGACTAGCCCATTACGAGCAGTACTTC	CSAQGLAHYEQYF
TRBV10-3	TRBD2	many	14	TRBJ2-5	TGTGCCATCAGTAGCGGGAGTGGGGAAGAGACCCAGTACTTC	CAISSGSGEETQYF
TRBV28	TRBD2	many	15	TRBJ2-1	TGTGCCAGCAGCCTTGGGGGACTAGCTCCCAATGAGCAGTTCTTC	CASSLGGLAPNEQFF
TRBV11-2	.	many	14	TRBJ2-2	TGTGCCAGCAGCTCACAGGGTTTTGACGGGGAGCTGTTTTTT	CASSSQGFDGELFF
TRBV29-1	TRBD1	many	12	TRBJ1-1	TGCAGCGTTCTCGGACAGGCGGCTGAAGCTTTCTTT	CSVLGQAAEAFF
TRBV29-1	.	many	12	TRBJ2-7	TGCAGCGTTGAAGATCCGGGTTACGAGCAGTACTTC	CSVEDPGYEQYF
TRBV18	.	many	14	TRBJ1-4	TGTGCCAGCTCACCAGGAGGGGTGGAGGAAAAACTGTTTTTT	CASSPGGVEEKLFF
TRBV5-4	TRBD2	.	15	TRBJ2-5	TGTGCCAGCAGCTACTCTTGGGGACTAGGCGAGACCCAGTACTTC	CASSYSWGLGETQYF
TRBV20-1	TRBD1	few	17	TRBJ1-6	TGCAGTGCTAGACCCCTGCGGGACAGCTCCTATAATTCACCCCTCCACTTT	CSARPLRDSSYNSPLHF
TRBV7-3	.	many	13	TRBJ2-1	TGTGCCAGCAGCCAGCCGGGGGACGATGAGCAGTTCTTC	CASSQPGDDEQFF
TRBV12-5	.	.	15	TRBJ2-1	TGTGCTAGTGGTTTGGGGACCGGGACCGAAAATGAGCAGTTCTTC	CASGLGTGTENEQFF
TRBV7-3	.	many	17	TRBJ2-6	TGTGCCAGCAGCTTACCGGGACGGGGCTCTGGGGCCAACGTCCTGACTTTC	CASSLPGRGSGANVLTF
TRBV5-1	.	few	13	TRBJ1-2	TGCGCCAGCAGCTTTGGGAGCGACTATGGCTACACCTTC	CASSFGSDYGYTF
TRBV2	.	.	16	TRBJ2-2	TGTGCCAGCAGTGAAGCTATCAGCTCGAACACCGGGGAGCTGTTTTTT	CASSEAISSNTGELFF
TRBV7-9	.	many	15	TRBJ2-5	TGTGCCAGCAGCCCCTCCGGAGGCCCCCAAGAGACCCAGTACTTC	CASSPSGGPQETQYF
TRBV25-1	.	.	15	TRBJ2-6	TGTGCCAGCAGTGAATGGGCCTCTGGGGCCAACGTCCTGACTTTC	CASSEWASGANVLTF
TRBV24-1	.	few	16	TRBJ2-1	TGTGCCACCAGTGACCATACAGATAACTCCTACAATGAGCAGTTCTTC	CATSDHTDNSYNEQFF